Sequencing of this T cell receptor beta chain was carried out in a study of T cells after yellow fever vaccination. Across the whole study: Each low-cell-number fraction was prepared by means of SMART-Seq v4 Ultra Low Input.

This clonotype was seen more than once but under ten times. Its antigen is unidentified. Notes on the study in general: Detected again after the booster were most primary-vaccination clones, at approximately 95% CD4 and more than 70% CD8. CD4 and CD8 compartments shared a small share of clonotypes, likely from convergent recombination.

5'RACE template switching produced TCR cDNA carrying a universal primer site and UMIs. Via MiXCR, TCRdb re-called the 5' RACE reads, giving one row per CDR3 protein. The sample lists about 350,000 distinct CDR3 sequences; less than 9.5% were seen once. The CDR3 is 14 residues long. Germline assignment: CDR1 SEHNR and CDR2 FQNEAQ (reference sequence). Trimming left V 7 bases short and J 4 bases short, with 14 bases between. This receptor was obtained from a man between 18 and 29 years old who received the YFV17D yellow fever vaccine. Source: PBMCs, taken about 41 days after the first yellow fever vaccination. J is TRBJ1-5 and V is TRBV7-9; the D gene is possibly TRBD1 (6 bases). The CDR3 nucleotides are TGTGCCAGCACCACGGACAGATCGAATCAGCCCCAGCATTTT. As protein: CASTTDRSNQPQHF.